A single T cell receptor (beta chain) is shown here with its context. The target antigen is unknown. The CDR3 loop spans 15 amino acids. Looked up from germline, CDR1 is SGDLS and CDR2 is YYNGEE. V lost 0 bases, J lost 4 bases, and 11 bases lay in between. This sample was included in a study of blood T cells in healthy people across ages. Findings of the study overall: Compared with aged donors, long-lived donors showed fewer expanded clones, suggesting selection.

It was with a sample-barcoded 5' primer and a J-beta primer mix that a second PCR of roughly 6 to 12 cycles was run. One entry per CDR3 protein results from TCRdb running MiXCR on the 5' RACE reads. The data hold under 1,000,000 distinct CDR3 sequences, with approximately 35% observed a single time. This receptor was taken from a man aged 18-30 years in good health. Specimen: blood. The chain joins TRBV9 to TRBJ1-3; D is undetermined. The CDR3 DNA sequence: TGTGCCAGCAGCGTAGGAGGCGGTTACGGAAACACCATATATTTT. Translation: CASSVGGGYGNTIYF.